This passage covers 13 T cell receptor beta chains from one sample sequenced in a study of blood T cell repertoires in COVID-19. TCRdb keeps only in-frame clones here, not all; method: immunoSEQ multiplex PCR. The sample lists more than 90,000 clones, around 84% seen once, with 1.4% to 1.5% in the top ten. Sequenced sample: peripheral blood. The receptors were gathered from a man aged 35 to 55 with acute or convalescent COVID-19.

The chain joins TRBV5-8 to TRBJ1-3, with a weak D call TRBD1 (5 bases). There are 14 residues in the CDR3. CDR1 is SGHTS, CDR2 YDEGEE, per germline. V gave up 5 bases and J gave up 2 bases, with 11 bases separating them. The CDR3 reads CASSLGAAGNTIYF. The CDR3 DNA reads as TGTGCCAGCAGTCTTGGGGCAGCTGGAAACACCATATATTTT.

This chain uses TRBV6-9 with TRBJ2-7; D not resolved. The CDR3 loop spans 13 amino acids. Trimming left V 2 bases short and J 4 bases short, with 9 bases between. Germline values: CDR1 MNHGY, CDR2 SVAAGI. The CDR3 protein is CASSYGGPYEQYF. CDR3 in DNA: TGTGCCAGCAGTTATGGCGGTCCATACGAGCAGTACTTC.

The chain carries TRBV7-2 and TRBJ2-7, with 11 bases that match TRBD2. V lost 1 base and J lost 7; bases outside the gene matches: 6. The germline V gene encodes CDR1 SGHTA and CDR2 FQGNSA. The CDR3 is made up of 15 amino acids. CDR3 loop: CASSLEASGGREQYF. CDR3 nucleotides: TGTGCCAGCAGCTTAGAGGCTAGCGGGGGGCGAGAGCAGTACTTC.

This chain connects TRBV5-3 to TRBJ1-2, with D possibly being TRBD1 (5 bases). TRBV5-3 is an ORF; its function is uncertain. V lost 0 bases and J 4 bases, leaving 13 bases between the germline ends. This CDR3 has 15 residues. CDR3 sequence reads: CARSLVGLDVYGYTF. In nucleotides, the CDR3 is TGTGCCAGAAGCTTGGTGGGACTAGATGTCTATGGCTACACCTTC.

The rearrangement links TRBV7-2 to TRBJ2-7, with 10 positions matching TRBD2. The germline V gene has CDR1 SGHTA and CDR2 FQGNSA. This CDR3 is 19 amino acids long. Trimming took 0 bases from V and 7 from J; bases not matched to a gene: 18. The CDR3 sequence is CASSLAPPGAGGPQTEQYF. The CDR3 coding sequence is TGTGCCAGCAGCTTAGCGCCACCCGGAGCGGGGGGGCCACAAACGGAGCAGTACTTC.

The chain has TRBV30 and TRBJ2-3; 15 bases are shared with TRBD2. The CDR3 is made up of 14 amino acids. The trim removed 5 bases at V and 6 bases at J, leaving 3 bases unmatched. Germline lookup yields CDR1 GTSNPN and CDR2 SVGIG (reference sequence). The CDR3 protein is CAWGTSGRLDTQYF. CDR3 bases: TGTGCCTGGGGGACTAGCGGGAGGTTGGATACGCAGTATTTT. Filled out from reference TRBV30 and TRBJ2-3, the complete variable domain reads SQTIHQWPATLVQPVGSPLSLECTVEGTSNPNLYWYRQAAGRGLQLLFYSVGIGQISSEVPQNLSASRPQDRQFILSSKKLLLSDSGFYLCAWGTSGRLDTQYFGPGTRLTVL.

The V and J genes are TRBV10-3 and TRBJ2-7, with TRBD1 matching over 12 bases. The CDR3 has 14 amino acids. With V trimmed by 4 bases and J by 5 bases, 3 bases remained unmatched. Germline V gives CDR1 ENHRY, CDR2 SYGVKD. This CDR3 is CAISGGTGGHEQYF. The CDR3 nucleotides read TGTGCCATCAGTGGGGGGACAGGGGGCCACGAGCAGTACTTC.

The chain couples TRBV9 to TRBJ2-7; 12 bases match TRBD2. With 3 bases clipped from V and 12 bases from J, the junction kept 4 bases outside the gene matches. Per the germline V gene, CDR1 is SGDLS and CDR2 is YYNGEE. The CDR3 extends over 12 amino acids. Here the CDR3 DNA reads TGTGCCAGCAGCGGACTAGCGGGGGACATGTACTTC. Encoded protein: CASSGLAGDMYF.

The CDR3 loop reads CASSLLASATSTDTQYF. CDR3 DNA sequence: TGTGCCAGCAGCTTGTTGGCTAGCGCTACTAGCACAGATACGCAGTATTTT. The chain carries TRBV5-6 and TRBJ2-3; tentative D call: TRBD2 (6 bases). CDR1 is SGHDT, CDR2 YYEEEE, per germline. The CDR3 length is 17 residues. V dropped 1 base and J dropped 0 bases, with 15 bases sitting between them.

This rearrangement joins TRBV27 to TRBJ1-1; D is unresolved. CDR1 and CDR2 (germline): MNHEY, SMNVEV (reference sequence). The V gene lost 3 bases and the J gene lost 7 bases, with 15 bases spanning the gap. This CDR3 has 14 amino acids. The CDR3 protein is CASSFLSRTYEAFF. CDR3 nucleotides: TGTGCCAGCAGTTTCCTCAGTCGGACTTATGAAGCTTTCTTT.

J is TRBJ2-2 and V is TRBV3-1 (or the pseudogene TRBV3-2), with 8 bases that match TRBD2. The CDR3 has 15 amino acids. With V trimmed by 3 bases and J by 5 bases, 5 bases remained unmatched. Germline CDR1 is LGHDT and CDR2 is YNNKEL (reference sequence). CDR3 amino acids: CASSHGTRRTGELFF. In nucleotides, the CDR3 is TGTGCCAGCAGCCACGGGACTAGAAGGACCGGGGAGCTGTTTTTT.

The rearrangement uses TRBV11-3 and TRBJ1-3, with D possibly being TRBD1 (6 bases). Germline CDR1 and CDR2: SGHNT and YENEEA. Trimming removed 5 bases from V and 4 bases from J, with 15 bases in between. The CDR3 loop spans 15 amino acids. This chain's CDR3 is CASSIEGHPGNTIYF. Written as DNA, the CDR3 is TGTGCCAGCAGCATTGAGGGACACCCAGGAAACACCATATATTTT.

This chain links TRBV18 with TRBJ2-2; 8 bases are shared with TRBD1. The junction had 2 bases not matched to a gene; V was cut back by 0 bases and J by 5 bases. Germline-derived CDR1 and CDR2 are KGHSH and LQKENI. The CDR3 extends over 15 amino acids. The CDR3 region is CASSPPTGVTGELFF. The DNA for the CDR3 is TGTGCCAGCTCACCACCGACAGGGGTGACCGGGGAGCTGTTTTTT.